A selection of T cell receptor beta chains follows, all from one sample in a study of graft-versus-host responses after intestinal transplantation. Sequenced by immunoSEQ multiplex PCR; TCRdb stores in-frame clones only, minus some. The sample consists of under 25,000 clones, more than 75% of them appearing once. Their antigens remain unidentified. The sequencing used unstimulated CD8+ T cells sorted from spleen or lymph node cells, collected before transplant. These receptors were collected from a human donor who was the organ donor for an intestinal transplant. Both conserved end residues are part of each CDR3. D genes are given only for firm matches. Clone size, where shown, is once, few, many, or a class for clones that have expanded.

J: TRBJ1-1
size: NA
length: 14
D: NA
V: TRBV11-2
CDR3: CASSLNGVRTEAFF
DNA: TGTGCCAGCAGCTTGAATGGGGTAAGAACTGAAGCTTTCTTT

J: TRBJ2-1
size: NA
length: 13
D: NA
V: TRBV5-6
CDR3: CASLGRANNEQFF
DNA: TGTGCCAGCTTAGGACGAGCCAACAATGAGCAGTTCTTC

J: TRBJ1-1
size: NA
length: 14
D: TRBD1
V: TRBV5-1
CDR3: CASSLSGGNTEAFF
DNA: TGCGCCAGCAGCTTGTCAGGGGGGAACACTGAAGCTTTCTTT

J: TRBJ2-3
size: NA
length: 16
D: TRBD2
V: TRBV15
CDR3: CATGTSGMGGTDTQYF
DNA: TGTGCCACCGGGACTAGCGGGATGGGGGGCACAGATACGCAGTATTTT

J: TRBJ2-6
size: few
length: 18
D: NA
V: TRBV5-3
CDR3: CARGPTVVEQSRANVLTF
DNA: TGTGCCAGAGGTCCTACAGTGGTTGAACAAAGTCGGGCCAACGTCCTGACTTTC

J: TRBJ2-7
size: few
length: 14
D: TRBD2
V: TRBV27
CDR3: CASSLAGGSHEQYF
DNA: TGTGCCAGCAGTTTAGCGGGGGGGTCCCACGAGCAGTACTTC

J: TRBJ2-2
size: NA
length: 13
D: TRBD1
V: TRBV27
CDR3: CANPGQYTGELFF
DNA: TGTGCCAACCCGGGACAGTACACCGGGGAGCTGTTTTTT

J: TRBJ2-1
size: few
length: 15
D: TRBD1
V: TRBV6-1
CDR3: CASEETGPFYNEQFF
DNA: TGTGCCAGCGAAGAGACAGGGCCTTTCTACAATGAGCAGTTCTTC

J: TRBJ2-7
size: NA
length: 14
D: TRBD2
V: TRBV4-1
CDR3: CASSQETSAYEQYF
DNA: TGCGCCAGCAGCCAAGAGACTAGCGCCTACGAGCAGTACTTC

J: TRBJ2-7
size: NA
length: 12
D: NA
V: TRBV5-5
CDR3: CASSLVSYEQYF
DNA: TGTGCCAGCAGCTTGGTCTCCTACGAGCAGTACTTC

J: TRBJ2-1
size: NA
length: 16
D: NA
V: TRBV13
CDR3: CASSLGPLSSYNEQFF
DNA: TGTGCCAGCAGCTTAGGTCCGTTGAGCTCCTACAATGAGCAGTTCTTC

J: TRBJ2-2
size: NA
length: 9
D: NA
V: TRBV27
CDR3: CASSGELFF
DNA: TGTGCCAGCAGCGGGGAGCTGTTTTTT

J: TRBJ1-4
size: once
length: 15
D: TRBD1
V: TRBV9
CDR3: CASSSAGTGHEKLFF
DNA: TGTGCCAGCAGCTCGGCCGGGACAGGACATGAAAAACTGTTTTTT

J: TRBJ2-1
size: NA
length: 14
D: NA
V: TRBV12-5
CDR3: CASGLQVGYNEQFF
DNA: TGTGCTAGTGGTTTACAGGTAGGCTACAATGAGCAGTTCTTC

J: TRBJ1-2
size: NA
length: 11
D: NA
V: TRBV29-1
CDR3: CSVAGTDGYTF
DNA: TGCAGCGTTGCCGGGACGGATGGCTACACCTTC

J: TRBJ2-3
size: few
length: 13
D: NA
V: TRBV7-9
CDR3: CASSLYPADTQYF
DNA: TGTGCCAGCAGCTTATACCCCGCAGATACGCAGTATTTT

J: TRBJ1-6
size: NA
length: 14
D: NA
V: TRBV4-1
CDR3: CASSQSGPNSPLHF
DNA: TGCGCCAGCAGCCAATCCGGACCTAATTCACCCCTCCACTTT